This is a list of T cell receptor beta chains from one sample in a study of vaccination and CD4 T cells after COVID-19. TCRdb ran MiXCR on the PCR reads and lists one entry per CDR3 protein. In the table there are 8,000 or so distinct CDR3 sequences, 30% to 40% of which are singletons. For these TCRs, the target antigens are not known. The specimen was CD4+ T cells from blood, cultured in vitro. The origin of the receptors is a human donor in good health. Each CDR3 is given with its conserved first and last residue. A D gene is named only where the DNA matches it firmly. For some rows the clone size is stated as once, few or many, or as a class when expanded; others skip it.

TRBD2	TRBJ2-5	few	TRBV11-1	CASSFRLRLAGVGETQYF	TGTGCCAGCAGCTTCCGGCTTCGACTAGCGGGAGTGGGGGAGACCCAGTACTTC
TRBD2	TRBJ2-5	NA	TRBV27	CASSRSGGVETQYF	TGTGCCAGCAGTAGGAGCGGGGGGGTGGAGACCCAGTACTTC
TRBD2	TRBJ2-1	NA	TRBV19	CASSSGAVGRYNEQFF	TGTGCCTCCAGTTCGGGCGCGGTCGGGAGGTACAATGAGCAGTTCTTC
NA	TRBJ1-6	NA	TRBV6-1	CASSDWDVGSPLHF	TGTGCCAGCAGTGATTGGGACGTCGGATCACCCCTCCACTTT
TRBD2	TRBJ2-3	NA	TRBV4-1	CASSHPSGGVLWDTQYF	TGCGCCAGCAGCCATCCTAGCGGGGGGGTCCTATGGGATACGCAGTATTTT
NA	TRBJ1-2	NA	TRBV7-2	CASSLPRENYGYTF	TGTGCCAGCAGCTTGCCGAGGGAAAACTATGGCTACACCTTC
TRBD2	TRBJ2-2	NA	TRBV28	CASSLSGSGRGELFF	TGTGCCAGCAGTTTATCGGGTTCCGGGAGGGGGGAGCTGTTTTTT
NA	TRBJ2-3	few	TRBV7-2	CASSLGLDTQYF	TGTGCCAGCAGCTTAGGGCTAGATACGCAGTATTTT
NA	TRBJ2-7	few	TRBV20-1	CSARDDSSYEQYF	TGCAGTGCTAGAGACGACAGCTCCTACGAGCAGTACTTC
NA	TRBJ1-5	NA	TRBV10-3	CAISETTDYNQPQHF	TGTGCCATCAGTGAGACGACAGACTACAATCAGCCCCAGCATTTT
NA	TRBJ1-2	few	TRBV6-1	CASSATARYGYTF	TGTGCCAGCAGTGCTACAGCCCGCTATGGCTACACCTTC
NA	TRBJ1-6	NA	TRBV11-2	CASSFGGGAWGSPLHF	TGTGCCAGCAGCTTCGGAGGAGGGGCTTGGGGTTCACCCCTCCACTTT
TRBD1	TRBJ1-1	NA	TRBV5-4	CASSNNGAGGAFF	TGTGCCAGCAGCAATAATGGGGCAGGGGGGGCTTTCTTT
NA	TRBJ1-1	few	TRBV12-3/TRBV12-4	CASSKGQGIMNTEAFF	TGTGCCAGCAGCAAGGGGCAGGGGATCATGAACACTGAAGCTTTCTTT
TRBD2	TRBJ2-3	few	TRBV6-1	CASSDALAVRTDTQYF	TGTGCCAGCAGTGACGCCCTAGCGGTACGCACAGATACGCAGTATTTT
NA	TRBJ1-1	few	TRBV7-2	CASSRVSEAFF	TGTGCCAGCAGCCGGGTATCTGAAGCTTTCTTT
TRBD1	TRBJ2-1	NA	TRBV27	CASTRDRGIRSSYNEQFF	TGTGCCAGCACTCGGGACAGGGGGATAAGGAGCTCCTACAATGAGCAGTTCTTC
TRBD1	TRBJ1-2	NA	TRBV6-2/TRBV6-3	CTSSYRGPAGANYGYTF	TGTACCAGCAGCTACAGGGGGCCCGCGGGGGCTAACTATGGCTACACCTTC
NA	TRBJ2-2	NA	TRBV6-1	CASSRDTGTGELFF	TGTGCCAGCAGCCGGGATACAGGAACCGGGGAGCTGTTTTTT
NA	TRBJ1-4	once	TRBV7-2	CASSLIAHEKLFF	TGTGCCAGCAGCTTAATAGCCCATGAAAAACTGTTTTTT
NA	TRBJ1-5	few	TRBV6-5	CASSYSQSGEQPQHF	TGTGCCAGCAGTTACTCCCAATCAGGGGAACAGCCCCAGCATTTT
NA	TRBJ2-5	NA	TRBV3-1	CASNRGLGERETQYF	TGTGCCAGCAACCGCGGACTTGGGGAGAGAGAGACCCAGTACTTC
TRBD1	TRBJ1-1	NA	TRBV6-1	CASISPSWGQGGTEAFF	TGTGCCAGCATCTCCCCAAGTTGGGGACAGGGAGGCACTGAAGCTTTCTTT
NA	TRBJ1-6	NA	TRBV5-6	CATRNRARDSSPLHF	TGTGCCACCCGAAACCGGGCGAGGGATTCCTCACCCCTCCACTTT
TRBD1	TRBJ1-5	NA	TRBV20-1	CSAQDRASPHQPQHF	TGCAGTGCTCAAGACAGGGCCTCTCCCCATCAGCCCCAGCATTTT
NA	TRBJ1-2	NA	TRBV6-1	CASSMRGVVNYGYTF	TGTGCCAGCTCAATGAGGGGGGTGGTTAACTATGGCTACACCTTC
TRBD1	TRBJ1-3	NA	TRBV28	CASRRGQSSGNTIYF	TGTGCCAGCAGGCGGGGACAGTCCTCTGGAAACACCATATATTTT
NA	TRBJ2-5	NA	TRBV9	CASSVDHWGETQYF	TGTGCCAGCAGCGTAGATCATTGGGGGGAGACCCAGTACTTC
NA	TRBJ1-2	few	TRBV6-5	CASSSVRGYGYTF	TGTGCCAGCAGTTCGGTCAGGGGTTATGGCTACACCTTC
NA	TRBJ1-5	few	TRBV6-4	CASSEGPSNQPQHF	TGTGCCAGCAGTGAGGGGCCTAGCAATCAGCCCCAGCATTTT
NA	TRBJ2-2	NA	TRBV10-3	CAISESLSNTGELFF	TGTGCCATCAGTGAGTCGTTGTCGAACACCGGGGAGCTGTTTTTT
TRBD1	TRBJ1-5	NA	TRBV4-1	CASSQVGSTGVNQPQHF	TGCGCCAGCAGCCAAGTTGGGTCGACAGGGGTCAATCAGCCCCAGCATTTT
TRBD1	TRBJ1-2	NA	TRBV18	CASSPTGTGDLNYGYTF	TGTGCCAGCTCACCGACCGGGACAGGGGATTTAAACTATGGCTACACCTTC
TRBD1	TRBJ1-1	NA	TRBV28	CASETGAMNTEAFF	TGTGCCAGCGAAACAGGGGCGATGAACACTGAAGCTTTCTTT
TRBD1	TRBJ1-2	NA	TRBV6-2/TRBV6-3	CASSYPKPGTAAVGDGYTF	TGTGCCAGCAGTTACCCGAAACCCGGGACAGCCGCTGTGGGGGATGGCTACACCTTC
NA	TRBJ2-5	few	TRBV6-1	CASSPGTAGKETQYF	TGTGCCAGCAGCCCCGGGACGGCTGGAAAAGAGACCCAGTACTTC
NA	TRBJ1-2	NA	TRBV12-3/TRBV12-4	CASSLAVRGEGYTF	TGTGCCAGCAGTTTAGCTGTACGGGGGGAAGGCTACACCTTC
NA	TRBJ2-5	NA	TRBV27	CASSFGGTQYF	TGTGCCAGCAGTTTTGGGGGGACCCAGTACTTC
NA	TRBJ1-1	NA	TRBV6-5	CASSYPGVAGANTEAFF	TGTGCCAGCAGTTACCCCGGTGTAGCAGGCGCTAACACTGAAGCTTTCTTT
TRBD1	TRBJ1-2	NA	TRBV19	CASSRDSSSINYGYTF	TGTGCCAGTAGCAGGGACAGCTCCTCTATTAACTATGGCTACACCTTC
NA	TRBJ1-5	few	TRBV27	CASSPQAPGAYSNQPQHF	TGTGCCAGCAGTCCTCAAGCTCCGGGGGCTTATAGCAATCAGCCCCAGCATTTT
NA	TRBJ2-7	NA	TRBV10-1	CASRIRVARTYEQYF	TGCGCCAGCAGAATAAGGGTAGCCCGTACCTACGAGCAGTACTTC